What follows is one T cell receptor (beta chain) and its context. These data belong to a study of T cell responses to AZD1222 COVID-19 vaccine. Data came from immunoSEQ multiplex PCR; TCRdb stores just in-frame clones and leaves some out. The sample has about 140,000 clones, 92% seen once; the top ten hold about 3%. This CDR3 is built from 17 residues. J was trimmed by 0 bases and V by 5 bases; bases with no gene match: 10. Germline CDR1 is MGHDK and CDR2 is SYGVNS. The material was peripheral blood, obtained on day 0 of AZD1222 vaccination. The TCR was taken from an adult in good health. The rearrangement uses TRBV25-1 and TRBJ1-2, with 9 bases lining up with TRBD1. This CDR3 reads CASSINPGQGPNYGYTF. DNA of the CDR3: TGTGCCAGCAGTATCAACCCGGGACAGGGACCTAACTATGGCTACACCTTC.